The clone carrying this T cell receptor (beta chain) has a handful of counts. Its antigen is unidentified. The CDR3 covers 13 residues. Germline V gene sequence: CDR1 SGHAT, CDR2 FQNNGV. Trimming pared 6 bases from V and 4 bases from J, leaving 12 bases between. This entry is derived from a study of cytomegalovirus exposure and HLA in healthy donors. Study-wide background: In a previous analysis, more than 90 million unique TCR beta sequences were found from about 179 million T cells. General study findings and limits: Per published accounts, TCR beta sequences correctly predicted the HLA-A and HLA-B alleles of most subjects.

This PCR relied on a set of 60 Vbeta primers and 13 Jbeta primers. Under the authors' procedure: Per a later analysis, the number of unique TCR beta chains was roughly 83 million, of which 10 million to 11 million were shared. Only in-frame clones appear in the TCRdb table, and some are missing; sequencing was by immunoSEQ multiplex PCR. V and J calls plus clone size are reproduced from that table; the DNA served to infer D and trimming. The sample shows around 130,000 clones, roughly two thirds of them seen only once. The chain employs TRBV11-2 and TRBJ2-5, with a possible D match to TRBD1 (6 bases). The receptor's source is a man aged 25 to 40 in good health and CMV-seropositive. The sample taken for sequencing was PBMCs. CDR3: CASSSTGRETQYF. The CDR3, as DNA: TGTGCCAGCAGTTCAACAGGGAGAGAGACCCAGTACTTC.